Shown below are 32 T cell receptor beta chains from a single sample sequenced in a study of cytomegalovirus exposure and HLA in healthy donors. This PCR relied on a set of 60 Vbeta primers and 13 Jbeta primers. Sequencing was performed with immunoSEQ multiplex PCR; in TCRdb, only in-frame clones are kept and a portion is missing. The sample has some 130,000 clones, more than 60% seen once; the top ten hold 1.5%. Sample: PBMCs. All receptors come from a young woman in good health and CMV-seronegative.

The chain carries TRBV5-1 and TRBJ2-7, with TRBD1 identical over 7 bases. Germline CDR1 SGHRS, CDR2 YFSETQ. This CDR3 contains 19 residues. Germline trimming cut 3 bases from V and 2 bases from J; bases unmatched to any gene: 20. The CDR3 sequence is CASSSGPGQLFFDAYEQYF. The DNA for the CDR3 is TGCGCCAGCAGCTCAGGCCCGGGACAGCTCTTCTTCGATGCCTACGAGCAGTACTTC.

The gene calls are TRBV5-5 and TRBJ2-7, with TRBD2 identical over 10 bases. Germline V lookup: CDR1 SGHKS, CDR2 YYEKEE (reference sequence). Trimming at V came to 2 bases and at J to 5 bases, leaving 10 bases not matched to a gene. This CDR3 comprises 16 residues. CDR3 loop: CASSFLLAGALDEQYF. The CDR3 DNA reads TGTGCCAGCAGCTTCCTGCTAGCGGGAGCCCTTGACGAGCAGTACTTC.

The V and J genes are TRBV7-9 and TRBJ1-1; 8 positions agree with TRBD1. CDR3 length: 15 residues. V dropped 4 bases and J dropped 5; count of bases not matched to a gene: 9. In germline, CDR1 is SEHNR, CDR2 FQNEAQ (reference sequence). The CDR3 nucleotides are TGTGCCAGCAGCTCCTCCCGGACAGGGTGGACTGAAGCTTTCTTT. This codes for CASSSSRTGWTEAFF.

The V call is TRBV7-2, the J call TRBJ2-3; TRBD2 might be the D (5 bases). The CDR3 has 16 residues. Germline V CDR1 and CDR2: SGHTA, FQGNSA. V was pared by 1 base and J by 8 bases, with 19 bases between. The CDR3 DNA reads as TGTGCCAGCAGCTTAGAGGTCAGATTAGCAGGAGGTACGCAGTATTTT. Its protein product is CASSLEVRLAGGTQYF. The whole variable domain, remainder taken from reference TRBV7-2 and TRBJ2-3, is GAGVSQSPSNKVTEKGKDVELRCDPISGHTALYWYRQSLGQGLEFLIYFQGNSAPDKSGLPSDRFSAERTGGSVSTLTIQRTQQEDSAVYLCASSLEVRLAGGTQYFGPGTRLTVL.

The chain uses TRBV6-6 and TRBJ1-2; D perhaps matches TRBD1 (5 bases). CDR3 length: 13 residues. Germline V lookup: CDR1 MNHNY, CDR2 SVGAGI (reference sequence). Deletions cut 2 bases from V and 6 bases from J, with 10 bases between. The CDR3 nucleotides read TGTGCCAGCAGTTACGCGGGGGGAGATGGCTACACCTTC. Translating it yields CASSYAGGDGYTF.

The chain combines TRBV27 with TRBJ1-3; weak D call: TRBD1 (6 bases). This CDR3 has 16 amino acids. V was clipped by 1 base and J by 1 base, with 11 bases between them. Per the germline V gene, CDR1 is MNHEY and CDR2 is SMNVEV (reference sequence). Here the CDR3 DNA reads TGTGCCAGCAGTTTATGGGCAGGGACATCTGGAAACACCATATATTTT. Its translation: CASSLWAGTSGNTIYF.

The V and J genes are TRBV10-2 and TRBJ2-7, with 12 nucleotides matching TRBD1. There are 22 residues in the CDR3. From germline, CDR1 is WSHSY and CDR2 SAAADI. V gave up 3 bases and J gave up 0 bases; unmatched junction bases: 21. In nucleotides, the CDR3 is TGCGCCAGCAGTGACCGGGACAGGGGGCGTCTTCAGACGACGATTAGCTCCTACGAGCAGTACTTC. This gives the protein CASSDRDRGRLQTTISSYEQYF.

V gene TRBV5-1 combines with J gene TRBJ2-1, with a possible D match to TRBD1 (6 bases). The CDR3 spans 14 residues. CDR1 SGHRS and CDR2 YFSETQ come from the germline V gene. Deletions cut 7 bases from V and 3 bases from J, with 14 bases between. The CDR3 region is CASFRGGDYNEQFF. The CDR3 DNA is TGCGCCAGCTTCAGAGGGGGAGACTACAATGAGCAGTTCTTC.

The V gene is TRBV4-1, the J gene TRBJ1-1; TRBD1 might be the D (5 bases). This CDR3 is built from 15 residues. Deletions cut 1 base from V and 3 bases from J, with 12 bases between. Germline CDR1 MGHRA, CDR2 YSYEKL. The CDR3 coding sequence is TGCGCCAGCAGCCAAGCTTCTTTAGGGGACACTGAAGCTTTCTTT. Amino acids: CASSQASLGDTEAFF.

This clone was picked up a small number of times. The CDR3 DNA sequence: TGCAGCGCCTCGGGACAAGAGAACACTGAAGCTTTCTTT. Its protein product is CSASGQENTEAFF. The chain combines TRBV29-1 with TRBJ1-1; a weak D match, TRBD1 (6 bases). The ends were cut back, 7 bases at V and 1 base at J, with 13 bases in the middle. There are 13 residues in the CDR3. Germline CDR1 is SQVTM and CDR2 is ANQGSEA.

This chain uses TRBV7-9 with TRBJ1-2; 9 nucleotides align to TRBD1. Germline loops: CDR1 SEHNR, CDR2 FQNEAQ (reference sequence). This CDR3 contains 13 residues. The V segment lost 7 bases and the J segment 7 bases; nucleotides outside the gene matches: 7. In DNA, the CDR3 is TGTGCCAGCACCACGGGACAGGGACTTGGCTACACCTTC. As protein: CASTTGQGLGYTF.

The V call is TRBV15, the J call TRBJ2-1; TRBD1 aligns across 7 bases. This CDR3 is built from 15 residues. Germline lookup yields CDR1 LNHNV and CDR2 YYDKDF (reference sequence). V lost 5 bases, J lost 5 bases, and 9 bases stayed unmatched. The CDR3 bases are TGTGCCACCAGCCGTGGGCGACAGGGCCACAATGAGCAGTTCTTC. Its translation is CATSRGRQGHNEQFF.

This clone came up a few times. This chain links TRBV7-2 with TRBJ2-7; a weak D match, TRBD1 (5 bases). V was shortened by 4 bases and J by 1 base, with 11 bases between the two germline ends. There are 14 residues in the CDR3. Germline V gene data show CDR1 as SGHTA and CDR2 as FQGNSA. CDR3 nucleotides: TGTGCCAGCAGCTCCCCGGACACTTCCTACGAGCAGTACTTC. Encoded protein: CASSSPDTSYEQYF. The full variable domain, in which reference TRBV7-2 and TRBJ2-7 provide the parts outside the CDR3, is GAGVSQSPSNKVTEKGKDVELRCDPISGHTALYWYRQSLGQGLEFLIYFQGNSAPDKSGLPSDRFSAERTGGSVSTLTIQRTQQEDSAVYLCASSSPDTSYEQYFGPGTRLTVT.

The sample holds one count of this clone. Other DNA variants within this sample encode the same CDR3. The rearrangement links TRBV19 to TRBJ1-1, with 7 bases identical to TRBD1. This CDR3 is built from 14 residues. V trimming: 5 bases; J trimming: 1 base; junction bases outside the gene matches: 4. CDR1 LNHDA and CDR2 SQIVND come from the germline V gene (reference sequence). For the CDR3, the DNA is TGTGCCAGTAGTCTCCGGACAGGGAACACTGAAGCTTTCTTT. Protein: CASSLRTGNTEAFF.

This chain links TRBV5-4 with TRBJ2-1; 11 nucleotides agree with TRBD2. The CDR3 length is 15 residues. From germline, CDR1 is SGHNT and CDR2 YYREEE (reference sequence). V dropped 3 bases and J dropped 14; count of bases not matched to a gene: 13. CDR3 loop: CASSSHVETSGIKFF. CDR3 in DNA: TGTGCCAGCAGCTCCCACGTGGAGACTAGCGGGATAAAGTTCTTC.

This rearrangement joins TRBV5-1 to TRBJ2-7; possibly TRBD2 for D (5 bases). V dropped 0 bases and J dropped 2 bases, with 12 bases sitting between them. The germline gives CDR1 SGHRS, CDR2 YFSETQ. This CDR3 is built from 15 residues. The CDR3 here is CASSLAGQRAYEQYF. CDR3 DNA sequence: TGCGCCAGCAGCTTGGCCGGGCAGAGGGCCTACGAGCAGTACTTC.

This clone occurred once. V gene TRBV4-2 combines with J gene TRBJ2-7, with a weak D call TRBD1 (6 bases). The CDR3 extends over 14 amino acids. The V gene's germline CDR1 is LGHNA and CDR2 YNFKEQ. Trimming shortened V by 3 bases and J by 4 bases, and 13 bases separated the two germline ends. The CDR3 is CASSQEQGWYEQYF. The DNA for the CDR3 is TGTGCCAGCAGCCAGGAGCAGGGGTGGTACGAGCAGTACTTC.

The V call is TRBV30, the J call TRBJ2-7, with D possibly matching TRBD2 (7 bases). The V end lost 3 bases, the J end lost 2 bases, and 17 bases lay between the germline ends. CDR3 length: 15 amino acids. Germline V gene lookup returns CDR1 GTSNPN and CDR2 SVGIG (reference sequence). DNA of the CDR3: TGTGCCTGGAGAACGAGGCGGGGGCCCACCTACGAGCAGTACTTC. It encodes CAWRTRRGPTYEQYF.

The chain uses TRBV30 and TRBJ1-1; D possibly corresponds to TRBD1 (5 bases). Trimming shortened V by 4 bases and J by 1 base, and 13 bases separated the two germline ends. CDR1 is GTSNPN, CDR2 SVGIG, per germline (reference sequence). This CDR3 contains 14 residues. CDR3 sequence (DNA): TGTGCCTGGAAGGACCAGGGCCCGAACACTGAAGCTTTCTTT. Encoded protein: CAWKDQGPNTEAFF.

The chain joins TRBV5-1 to TRBJ2-2; D perhaps matches TRBD2 (6 bases). From germline, CDR1 is SGHRS and CDR2 YFSETQ. The CDR3 length is 14 residues. The V gene lost 3 bases and the J gene lost 5 bases, with 11 bases spanning the gap. In DNA, the CDR3 is TGCGCCAGCAGCTCCGGACTATTTACCGGGGAGCTGTTTTTT. Its protein product is CASSSGLFTGELFF.

This clone showed up just once. The V call is TRBV2, the J call TRBJ1-5, with a tentative D call TRBD1 (5 bases). CDR3 length: 14 amino acids. Trimming stripped 3 bases from V and 2 bases from J, with 8 bases between. Germline CDR1 and CDR2: SNHLY and FYNNEI. CDR3 nucleotide sequence: TGTGCCAGCAGTGACAGGGTGGGCAATCAGCCCCAGCATTTT. Its protein product is CASSDRVGNQPQHF.

V gene TRBV10-2 combines with J gene TRBJ2-7, with 9 bases lining up with TRBD1. V was pared by 9 bases and J by 4 bases, with 10 bases of the junction left unmatched. Per the germline V gene, CDR1 is WSHSY and CDR2 is SAAADI. The length of the CDR3 is 14 residues. The DNA of the CDR3 is TGCGCCAGTAAAGCCGGGACAGGGAGGTACGAGCAGTACTTC. Translated: CASKAGTGRYEQYF.

This clone showed up just once. This chain uses TRBV19 with TRBJ1-2; D is possibly TRBD1 (5 bases). CDR1 and CDR2 from the germline V gene are LNHDA and SQIVND (reference sequence). The V gene lost 4 bases and the J gene lost 7 bases, with 13 bases spanning the gap. The length of the CDR3 is 13 residues. CDR3 residues: CASSRSREGGYTF. The CDR3 nucleotides read TGTGCCAGTAGTAGAAGCAGGGAGGGTGGCTACACCTTC.

The V gene is TRBV11-2, the J gene TRBJ1-1; D perhaps matches TRBD1 (6 bases). CDR1 and CDR2 (germline): SGHAT, FQNNGV. The CDR3 runs to 13 residues. Trimming shortened V by 5 bases and J by 6 bases, and 13 bases separated the two germline ends. The CDR3 sequence is CASSPNRAPEAFF. For the CDR3, the DNA is TGTGCCAGCAGCCCCAACAGGGCTCCTGAAGCTTTCTTT. Drawing the rest from reference TRBV11-2 and TRBJ1-1, the complete variable domain is EAGVAQSPRYKIIEKRQSVAFWCNPISGHATLYWYQQILGQGPKLLIQFQNNGVVDDSQLPKDRFSAERLKGVDSTLKIQPAKLEDSAVYLCASSPNRAPEAFFGQGTRLTVV.

This clone was picked up a small number of times. The chain combines TRBV5-4 with TRBJ2-1; 10 bases are shared with TRBD2. J lost 4 bases, V lost 4 bases, and 11 bases had no gene match. Germline V gives CDR1 SGHNT, CDR2 YYREEE (reference sequence). This CDR3 has 17 amino acids. The CDR3 coding sequence is TGTGCCAGCAGCCGAGGACTAGCGGAGACAAGTTACAATGAGCAGTTCTTC. Encoded protein: CASSRGLAETSYNEQFF.

CDR3 in amino acids: CASSSVAGEGSEQFF. Here the CDR3 DNA reads TGTGCCAGTAGCTCTGTAGCGGGAGAAGGTAGTGAGCAGTTCTTC. The gene calls are TRBV19 and TRBJ2-1; 9 bases are a match to TRBD2. This CDR3 has 15 residues. Looked up from germline, CDR1 is LNHDA and CDR2 is SQIVND (reference sequence). V gave up 6 bases and J gave up 9 bases; unmatched junction bases: 12. Together with reference TRBV19 and TRBJ2-1, the CDR3 gives the full variable domain: DGGITQSPKYLFRKEGQNVTLSCEQNLNHDAMYWYRQDPGQGLRLIYYSQIVNDFQKGDIAEGYSVSREKKESFPLTVTSAQKNPTAFYLCASSSVAGEGSEQFFGPGTRLTVL.

The V gene is TRBV30, the J gene TRBJ1-5; unclear D gene. Trimming took 0 bases from V and 6 from J, leaving 9 bases between them. The germline CDR1 and CDR2 sequences are GTSNPN and SVGIG (reference sequence). This CDR3 spans 13 amino acids. The CDR3 loop reads CAWSVQLLQPQHF. The CDR3 DNA is TGTGCCTGGAGTGTACAGTTACTTCAGCCCCAGCATTTT.

The chain has TRBV9 and TRBJ2-1, with 9 positions matching TRBD2. The trim removed 6 bases at V and 1 base at J, leaving 8 bases unmatched. The germline V gene has CDR1 SGDLS and CDR2 YYNGEE. This CDR3 contains 16 residues. The chain's CDR3 is CASTASGMGSYNEQFF. CDR3 sequence (DNA): TGTGCCAGCACCGCTAGCGGGATGGGGTCCTACAATGAGCAGTTCTTC.

The V call is TRBV4-1, the J call TRBJ1-1; D possibly corresponds to TRBD1 (6 bases). Germline V CDR1 and CDR2: MGHRA, YSYEKL. Trimming pared 5 bases from V and 8 bases from J, leaving 15 bases between. This CDR3 contains 13 residues. The DNA for the CDR3 is TGCGCCAGCAGCGGGGGCGCCCTACTCGAAGCTTTCTTT. Translation gives CASSGGALLEAFF.

This chain connects TRBV5-1 to TRBJ1-2; D is unresolved. CDR3 length equals 16 residues. CDR1 and CDR2 (germline): SGHRS, YFSETQ. The V and J ends lost 0 bases and 8 bases respectively, with 20 bases between them. In DNA, the CDR3 is TGCGCCAGCAGCTTGGACGCTACCCATTTAATGCTCGGCTACACCTTC. This sequence encodes CASSLDATHLMLGYTF.

This chain joins TRBV5-1 and TRBJ2-1; D possibly corresponds to TRBD1 (6 bases). In germline, CDR1 is SGHRS, CDR2 YFSETQ. The CDR3 is 15 residues long. V dropped 4 bases and J dropped 1 base, with 12 bases sitting between them. The CDR3 reads CASSLQGGSYNEQFF. The CDR3 region has the DNA TGCGCCAGCAGCCTACAGGGTGGGTCCTACAATGAGCAGTTCTTC.

The genes are TRBV5-1 and TRBJ2-5, with D possibly matching TRBD1 (6 bases). The CDR3 totals 13 residues. Trimming cost V 6 bases and J 5 bases, with 14 bases left between them. Per germline, CDR1 SGHRS and CDR2 YFSETQ. The CDR3 loop reads CASKVQGLETQYF. Here the CDR3 DNA reads TGCGCCAGCAAGGTACAGGGTCTCGAGACCCAGTACTTC. Drawing the rest from reference TRBV5-1 and TRBJ2-5, the complete variable domain is KAGVTQTPRYLIKTRGQQVTLSCSPISGHRSVSWYQQTPGQGLQFLFEYFSETQRNKGNFPGRFSGRQFSNSRSEMNVSTLELGDSALYLCASKVQGLETQYFGPGTRLLVL.